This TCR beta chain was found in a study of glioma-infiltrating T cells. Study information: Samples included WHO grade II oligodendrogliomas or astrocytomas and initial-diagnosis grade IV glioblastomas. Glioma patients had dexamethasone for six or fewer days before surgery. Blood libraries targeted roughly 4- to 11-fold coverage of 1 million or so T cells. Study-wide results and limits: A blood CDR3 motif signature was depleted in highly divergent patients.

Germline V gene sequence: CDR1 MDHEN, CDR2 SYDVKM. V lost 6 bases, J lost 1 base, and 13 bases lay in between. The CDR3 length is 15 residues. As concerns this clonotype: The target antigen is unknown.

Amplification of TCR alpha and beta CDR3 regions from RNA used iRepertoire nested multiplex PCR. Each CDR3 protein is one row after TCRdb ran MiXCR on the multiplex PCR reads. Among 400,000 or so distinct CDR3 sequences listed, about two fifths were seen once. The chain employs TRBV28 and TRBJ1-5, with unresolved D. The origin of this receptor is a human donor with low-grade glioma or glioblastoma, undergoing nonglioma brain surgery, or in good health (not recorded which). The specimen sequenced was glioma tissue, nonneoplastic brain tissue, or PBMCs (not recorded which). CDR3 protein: CASRRAGFSNQPQHF. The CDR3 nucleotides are TGTGCCAGCAGACGGGCGGGATTCAGCAATCAGCCCCAGCATTTT.